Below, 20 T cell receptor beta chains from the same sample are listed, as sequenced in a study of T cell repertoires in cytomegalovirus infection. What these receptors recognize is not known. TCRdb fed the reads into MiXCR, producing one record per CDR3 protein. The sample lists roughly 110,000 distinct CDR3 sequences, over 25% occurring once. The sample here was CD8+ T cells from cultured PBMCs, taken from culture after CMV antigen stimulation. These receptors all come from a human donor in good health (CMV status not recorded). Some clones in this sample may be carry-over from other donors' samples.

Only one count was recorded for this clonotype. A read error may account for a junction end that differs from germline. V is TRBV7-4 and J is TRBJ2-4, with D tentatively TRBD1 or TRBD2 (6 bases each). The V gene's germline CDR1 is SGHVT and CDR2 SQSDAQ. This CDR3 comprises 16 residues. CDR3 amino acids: CASSPRGGGGKNILYF. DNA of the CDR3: TGTGCCAGCAGCCCGAGAGGAGGGGGAGGCAAAAACATTCTGTACTTC.

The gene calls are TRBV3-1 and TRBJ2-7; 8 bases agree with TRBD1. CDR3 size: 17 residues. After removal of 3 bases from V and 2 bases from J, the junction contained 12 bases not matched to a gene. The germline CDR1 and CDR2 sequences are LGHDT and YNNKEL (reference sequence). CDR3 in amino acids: CASSHITGRGQTYEQYF. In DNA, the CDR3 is TGTGCCAGCAGCCACATTACGGGCAGGGGGCAAACCTACGAGCAGTACTTC.

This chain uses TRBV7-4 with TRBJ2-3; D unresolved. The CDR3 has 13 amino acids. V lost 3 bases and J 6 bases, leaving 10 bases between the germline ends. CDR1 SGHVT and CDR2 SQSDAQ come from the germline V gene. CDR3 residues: CASSFVRPDTQYF. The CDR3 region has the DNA TGTGCCAGCAGCTTCGTCAGACCTGATACGCAGTATTTT.

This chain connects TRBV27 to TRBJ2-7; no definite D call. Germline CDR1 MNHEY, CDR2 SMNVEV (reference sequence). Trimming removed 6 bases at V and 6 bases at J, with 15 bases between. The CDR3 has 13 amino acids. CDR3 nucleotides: TGTGCCAGCAGCCTCACACAAACAGCCGAGCAGTACTTC. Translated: CASSLTQTAEQYF.

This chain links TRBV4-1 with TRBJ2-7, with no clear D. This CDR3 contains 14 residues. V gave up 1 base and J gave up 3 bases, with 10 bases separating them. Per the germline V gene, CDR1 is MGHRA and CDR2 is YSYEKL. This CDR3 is CASSQVYGGYEQYF. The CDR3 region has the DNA TGCGCCAGCAGCCAAGTATATGGTGGCTACGAGCAGTACTTC.

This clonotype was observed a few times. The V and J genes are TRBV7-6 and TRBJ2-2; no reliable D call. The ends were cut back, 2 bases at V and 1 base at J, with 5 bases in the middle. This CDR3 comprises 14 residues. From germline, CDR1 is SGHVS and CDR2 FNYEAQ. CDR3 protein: CASSLTKNTGELFF. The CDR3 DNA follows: TGTGCCAGCAGCTTAACAAAGAACACCGGGGAGCTGTTTTTT.

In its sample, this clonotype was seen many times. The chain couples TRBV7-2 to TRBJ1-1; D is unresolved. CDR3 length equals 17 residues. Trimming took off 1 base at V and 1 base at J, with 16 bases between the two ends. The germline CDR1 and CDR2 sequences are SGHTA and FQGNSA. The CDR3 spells CASSLVPGLVENTEAFF. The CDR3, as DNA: TGTGCCAGCAGCTTAGTTCCCGGATTGGTGGAGAACACTGAAGCTTTCTTT.

DNA of the CDR3: TGCAGTGCTAGAGCACCTACAGGATTCACTGAAGCTTTCTTT. It specifies CSARAPTGFTEAFF. The chain couples TRBV20-1 to TRBJ1-1, with D possibly being TRBD1 (5 bases). V gave up 1 base and J gave up 4 bases, with 13 bases separating them. CDR1 and CDR2 (germline): DFQATT, SNEGSKA (reference sequence). There are 14 residues in the CDR3.

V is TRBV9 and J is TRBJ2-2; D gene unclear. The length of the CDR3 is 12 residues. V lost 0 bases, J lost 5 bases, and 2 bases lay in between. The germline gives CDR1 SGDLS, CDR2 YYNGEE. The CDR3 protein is CASSVATGELFF. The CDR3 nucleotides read TGTGCCAGCAGCGTAGCTACCGGGGAGCTGTTTTTT.

CDR3 sequence reads: CASSYSAVTGELFF. In DNA form, the CDR3 reads TGTGCCAGCAGTTACTCGGCAGTAACCGGGGAGCTGTTTTTT. V is TRBV6-6 and J is TRBJ2-2; D gene ambiguous. Trimming pared 0 bases from V and 5 bases from J, leaving 7 bases between. Germline assignment: CDR1 MNHNY and CDR2 SVGAGI (reference sequence). CDR3 length: 14 residues.

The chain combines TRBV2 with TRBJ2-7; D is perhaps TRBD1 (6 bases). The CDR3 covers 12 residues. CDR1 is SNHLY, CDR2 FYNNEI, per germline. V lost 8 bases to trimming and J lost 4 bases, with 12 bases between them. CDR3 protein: CASVGARYEQYF. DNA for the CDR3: TGTGCCAGCGTGGGGGCGAGGTACGAGCAGTACTTC.

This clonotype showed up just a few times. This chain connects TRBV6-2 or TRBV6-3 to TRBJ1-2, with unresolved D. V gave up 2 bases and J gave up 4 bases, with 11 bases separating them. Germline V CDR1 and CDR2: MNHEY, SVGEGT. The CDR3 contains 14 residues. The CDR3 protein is CASSYGDYGYGYTF. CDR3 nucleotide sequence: TGTGCCAGCAGTTACGGGGATTACGGCTATGGCTACACCTTC.

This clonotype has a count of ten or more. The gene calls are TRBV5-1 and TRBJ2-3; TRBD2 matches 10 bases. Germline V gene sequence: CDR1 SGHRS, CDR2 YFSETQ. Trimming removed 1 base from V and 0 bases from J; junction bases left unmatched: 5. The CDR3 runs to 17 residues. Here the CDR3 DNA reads TGCGCCAGCAGCTTGTTGGTAGCGGGGGGAAGCACAGATACGCAGTATTTT. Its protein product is CASSLLVAGGSTDTQYF.

For the CDR3, the DNA is TGTGCCAGCAGCCCTCTGACTAGCCGCCCCGGGGAGCTGTTTTTT. The encoded protein is CASSPLTSRPGELFF. The V and J genes are TRBV14 and TRBJ2-2, with 7 nucleotides matching TRBD2. V was pared by 4 bases and J by 6 bases, with 8 bases of the junction left unmatched. The CDR3 spans 15 residues. Germline CDR1 SGHDN, CDR2 FVKESK. The full variable domain, rest sourced from reference TRBV14 and TRBJ2-2, is EAGVTQFPSHSVIEKGQTVTLRCDPISGHDNLYWYRRVMGKEIKFLLHFVKESKQDESGMPNNRFLAERTGGTYSTLKVQPAELEDSGVYFCASSPLTSRPGELFFGEGSRLTVL.

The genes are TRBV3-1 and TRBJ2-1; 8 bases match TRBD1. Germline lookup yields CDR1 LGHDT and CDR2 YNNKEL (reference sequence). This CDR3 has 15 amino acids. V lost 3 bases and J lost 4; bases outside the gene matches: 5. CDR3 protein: CASSHLTGEYNEQFF. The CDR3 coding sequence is TGTGCCAGCAGCCACCTGACAGGGGAATACAATGAGCAGTTCTTC.

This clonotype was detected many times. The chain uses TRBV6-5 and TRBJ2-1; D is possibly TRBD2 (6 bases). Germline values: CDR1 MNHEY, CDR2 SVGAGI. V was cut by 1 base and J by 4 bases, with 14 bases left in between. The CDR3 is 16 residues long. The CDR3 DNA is TGTGCCAGCAGTTACTTCCCTGGCGGGGCTTACAATGAGCAGTTCTTC. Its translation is CASSYFPGGAYNEQFF.

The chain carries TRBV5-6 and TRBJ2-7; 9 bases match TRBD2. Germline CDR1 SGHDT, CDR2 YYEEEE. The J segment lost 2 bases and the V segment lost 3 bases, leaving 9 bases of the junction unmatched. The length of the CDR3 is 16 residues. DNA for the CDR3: TGTGCCAGCAGCTGGACCACTAGCGGGCACACCTACGAGCAGTACTTC. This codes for CASSWTTSGHTYEQYF. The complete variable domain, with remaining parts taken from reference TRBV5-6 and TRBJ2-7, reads DAGVTQSPTHLIKTRGQQVTLRCSPKSGHDTVSWYQQALGQGPQFIFQYYEEEERQRGNFPDRFSGHQFPNYSSELNVNALLLGDSALYLCASSWTTSGHTYEQYFGPGTRLTVT.

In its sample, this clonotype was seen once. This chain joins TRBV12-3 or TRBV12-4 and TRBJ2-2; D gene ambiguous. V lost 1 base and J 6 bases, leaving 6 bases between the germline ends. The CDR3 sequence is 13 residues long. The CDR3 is CASSLDTPGELFF. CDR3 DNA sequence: TGTGCCAGCAGTTTAGATACCCCCGGGGAGCTGTTTTTT.

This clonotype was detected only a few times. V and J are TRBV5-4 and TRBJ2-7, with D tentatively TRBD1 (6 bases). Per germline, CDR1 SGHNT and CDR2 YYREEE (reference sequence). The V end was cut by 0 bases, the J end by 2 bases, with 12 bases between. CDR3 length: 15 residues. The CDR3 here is CASSLVGTRPYEQYF. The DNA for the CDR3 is TGTGCCAGCAGCTTGGTTGGGACAAGACCCTACGAGCAGTACTTC.

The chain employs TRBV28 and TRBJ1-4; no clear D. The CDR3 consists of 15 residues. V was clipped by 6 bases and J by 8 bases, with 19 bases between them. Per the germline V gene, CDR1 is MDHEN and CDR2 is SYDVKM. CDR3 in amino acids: CASSPGPPGGEKLFF. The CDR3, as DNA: TGTGCCAGCAGCCCCGGCCCCCCGGGTGGGGAAAAACTGTTTTTT.